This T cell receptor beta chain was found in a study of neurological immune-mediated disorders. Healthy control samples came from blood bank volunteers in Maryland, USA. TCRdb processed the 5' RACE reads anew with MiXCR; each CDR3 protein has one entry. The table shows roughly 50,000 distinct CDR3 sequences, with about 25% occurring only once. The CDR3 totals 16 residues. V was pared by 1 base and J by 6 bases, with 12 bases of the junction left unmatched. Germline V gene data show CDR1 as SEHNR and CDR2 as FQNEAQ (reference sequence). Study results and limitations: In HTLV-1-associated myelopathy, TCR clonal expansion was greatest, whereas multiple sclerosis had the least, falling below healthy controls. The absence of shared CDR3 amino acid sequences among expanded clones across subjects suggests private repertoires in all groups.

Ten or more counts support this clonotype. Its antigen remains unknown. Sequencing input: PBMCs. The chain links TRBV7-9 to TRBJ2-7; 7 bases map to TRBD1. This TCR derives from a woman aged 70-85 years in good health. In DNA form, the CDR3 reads TGTGCCAGCAGCTTAGGACTGACAGGGAACCCTCGCGAGCAGTACTTC. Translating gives CASSLGLTGNPREQYF.